This TCR beta chain comes out of a study of blood T cell repertoires in COVID-19. Germline CDR1 MNHEY, CDR2 SMNVEV (reference sequence). The CDR3 covers 20 residues. V lost 3 bases and J 7 bases, leaving 33 bases between the germline ends. Only in-frame clones appear in the TCRdb table, and some are missing; sequencing was by immunoSEQ multiplex PCR. In the table there are some 380,000 clones, more than 75% of which are singletons. Donors of Cohort 3 who recovered were those that had two negative PCRs, clearance, or symptom resolution. The sequence was obtained from a man aged 25-45 years who had recovered from COVID-19. Material: PBMCs or T cells enriched from blood (not recorded which). The rearrangement joins TRBV27 to TRBJ1-2; no clear D gene. The CDR3 nucleotides read TGTGCCAGCAGTTTCAACAGAGAAGTCCCTTCACGGTCGGCCCTACGTGGCTACACCTTC. Translation: CASSFNREVPSRSALRGYTF.